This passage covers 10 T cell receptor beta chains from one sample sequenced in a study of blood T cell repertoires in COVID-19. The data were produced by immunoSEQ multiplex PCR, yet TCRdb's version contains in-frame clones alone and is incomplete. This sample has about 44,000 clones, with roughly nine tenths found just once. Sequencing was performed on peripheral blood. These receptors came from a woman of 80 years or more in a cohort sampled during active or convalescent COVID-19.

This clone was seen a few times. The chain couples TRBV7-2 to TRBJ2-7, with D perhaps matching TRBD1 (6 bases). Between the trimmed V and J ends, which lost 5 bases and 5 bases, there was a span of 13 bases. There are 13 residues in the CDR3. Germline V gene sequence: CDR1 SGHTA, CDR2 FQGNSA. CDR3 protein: CASSLDRFNEQYF. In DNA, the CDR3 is TGTGCCAGCAGCCTTGACAGGTTCAACGAGCAGTACTTC.

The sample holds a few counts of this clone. CDR3 region: CASAESYRGPYEQYF. The CDR3 region has the DNA TGTGCCAGCGCCGAATCATACAGGGGACCCTACGAGCAGTACTTC. The V gene is TRBV27, the J gene TRBJ2-7, with TRBD1 identical over 7 bases. In germline, CDR1 is MNHEY, CDR2 SMNVEV (reference sequence). The junction had 12 bases not matched to a gene; V was cut back by 8 bases and J by 2 bases. This CDR3 has 15 amino acids.

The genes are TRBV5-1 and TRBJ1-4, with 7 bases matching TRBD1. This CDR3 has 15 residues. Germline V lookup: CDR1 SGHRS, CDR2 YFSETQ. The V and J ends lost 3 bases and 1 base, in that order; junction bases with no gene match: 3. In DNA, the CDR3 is TGCGCCAGCAGCTGGACAGGTCGAACTAATGAAAAACTGTTTTTT. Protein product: CASSWTGRTNEKLFF.

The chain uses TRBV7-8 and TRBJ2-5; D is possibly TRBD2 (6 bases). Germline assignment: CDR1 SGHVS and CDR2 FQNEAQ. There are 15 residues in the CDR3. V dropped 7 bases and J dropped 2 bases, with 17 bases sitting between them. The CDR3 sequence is CASKSRSGEQETQYF. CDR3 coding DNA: TGTGCCAGCAAATCTAGATCGGGGGAGCAAGAGACCCAGTACTTC. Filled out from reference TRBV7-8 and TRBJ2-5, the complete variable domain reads GAGVSQSPRYKVAKRGQDVALRCDPISGHVSLFWYQQALGQGPEFLTYFQNEAQLDKSGLPSDRFFAERPEGSVSTLKIQRTQQEDSAVYLCASKSRSGEQETQYFGPGTRLLVL.

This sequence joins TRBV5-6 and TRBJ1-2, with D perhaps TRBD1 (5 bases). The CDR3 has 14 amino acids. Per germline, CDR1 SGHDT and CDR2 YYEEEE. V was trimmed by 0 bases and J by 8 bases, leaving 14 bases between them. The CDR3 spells CASSLEAGSGGYTF. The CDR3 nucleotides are TGTGCCAGCAGCTTGGAAGCAGGGTCTGGCGGCTACACCTTC.

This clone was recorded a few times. CDR3 in amino acids: CASSFPQTSADYNEQFF. DNA for the CDR3: TGTGCCAGCAGCTTCCCACAGACTAGCGCCGATTACAATGAGCAGTTCTTC. The chain employs TRBV7-8 and TRBJ2-1, with 8 bases lining up with TRBD2. CDR1 is SGHVS and CDR2 is FQNEAQ in the germline V gene. Trimming at V came to 3 bases and at J to 4 bases, leaving 11 bases not matched to a gene. There are 17 residues in the CDR3. Combining the CDR3 with reference TRBV7-8 and TRBJ2-1 gives the whole variable domain GAGVSQSPRYKVAKRGQDVALRCDPISGHVSLFWYQQALGQGPEFLTYFQNEAQLDKSGLPSDRFFAERPEGSVSTLKIQRTQQEDSAVYLCASSFPQTSADYNEQFFGPGTRLTVL.

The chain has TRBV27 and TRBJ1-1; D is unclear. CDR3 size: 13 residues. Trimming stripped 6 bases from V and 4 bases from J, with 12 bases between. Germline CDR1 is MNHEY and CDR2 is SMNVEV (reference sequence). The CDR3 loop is CASSLGEGTEAFF. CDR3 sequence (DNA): TGTGCCAGCAGCCTTGGAGAAGGCACTGAAGCTTTCTTT.

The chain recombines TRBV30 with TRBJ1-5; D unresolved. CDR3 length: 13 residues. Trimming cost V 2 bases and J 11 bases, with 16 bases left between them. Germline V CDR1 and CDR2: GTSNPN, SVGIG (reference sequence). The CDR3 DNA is TGTGCCTGGAGTACCAGGCCTCGGGAGACCCAGCATTTT. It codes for CAWSTRPRETQHF.

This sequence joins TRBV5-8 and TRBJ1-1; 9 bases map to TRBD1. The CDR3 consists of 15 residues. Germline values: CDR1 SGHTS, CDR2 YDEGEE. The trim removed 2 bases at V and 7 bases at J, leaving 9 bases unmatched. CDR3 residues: CASSLLGTGSLEAFF. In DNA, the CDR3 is TGTGCCAGCAGCTTACTCGGGACAGGGTCCCTTGAAGCTTTCTTT.

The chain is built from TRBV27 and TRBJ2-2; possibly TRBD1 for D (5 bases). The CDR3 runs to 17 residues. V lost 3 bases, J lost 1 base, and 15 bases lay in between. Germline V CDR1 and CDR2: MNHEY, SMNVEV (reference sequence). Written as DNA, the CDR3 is TGTGCCAGCAGTTTTAGTTCTCCTACAGGGAACACCGGGGAGCTGTTTTTT. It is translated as CASSFSSPTGNTGELFF.